This TCR beta chain was captured by sequencing in a study of blood T cell repertoires in COVID-19. In the study overall: Samples representing acute and convalescent COVID-19 were sourced from the United States, Italy and Spain. Sources were T cells, B-cell-depleted T cells, or PBMCs; the material itself was cDNA or gDNA.

Patients in Seattle were enrolled during active infection, then followed longitudinally. The CDR3 loop spans 13 amino acids. The germline gives CDR1 SGHDT, CDR2 YYEEEE. V lost 5 bases to trimming and J lost 1 base, with 9 bases between them. Authors' processing steps: For nucleated cells, counts were estimated from reference gene primer amplification. The protocol was immunoSEQ multiplex PCR, while the TCRdb copy is restricted to in-frame clones and leaves out a portion. The DNA was the basis for D and trimming; V, J and clone size are from that table. The sample holds about 300,000 clones, about 91% seen once.

The sequencing input was peripheral blood. This rearrangement joins TRBV5-6 to TRBJ2-5; a weak D match, TRBD2 (6 bases). The sequence was obtained from a woman aged 25-40 years with COVID-19, enrolled during active disease. The CDR3 DNA sequence: TGTGCCAGCAGAAAGCGGGCCCAAGAGACCCAGTACTTC. Amino acid sequence: CASRKRAQETQYF.